This passage covers 24 T cell receptor beta chains from one sample sequenced in a study of T cells after yellow fever vaccination. From the 5' RACE reads, TCRdb called clonotypes with MiXCR, one entry per CDR3 protein. Seen here are around 600,000 distinct CDR3 sequences, around 12% observed once, and the top ten hold under 15%. The sequenced sample was PBMCs, obtained on the day of the yellow fever booster vaccination. These receptors were obtained from a man aged 25-45 years who received the YFV17D yellow fever vaccine.

This chain uses TRBV7-9 with TRBJ2-7, with D perhaps matching TRBD1 (6 bases). The CDR3 has 14 residues. V was clipped by 5 bases and J by 3 bases, with 14 bases between them. Germline V gene lookup returns CDR1 SEHNR and CDR2 FQNEAQ (reference sequence). CDR3 in DNA: TGTGCCAGCAGCCCAAGTCAGGGGATCTACGAGCAGTACTTC. It is translated as CASSPSQGIYEQYF. Filled out from reference TRBV7-9 and TRBJ2-7, the complete variable domain reads DTGVSQNPRHKITKRGQNVTFRCDPISEHNRLYWYRQTLGQGPEFLTYFQNEAQLEKSRLLSDRFSAERPKGSFSTLEIQRTEQGDSAMYLCASSPSQGIYEQYFGPGTRLTVT.

This clonotype turned up a few times. The V call is TRBV18, the J call TRBJ2-1; D not certain. The CDR3 extends over 11 amino acids. V lost 4 bases and J 9 bases, leaving 7 bases between the germline ends. In germline, CDR1 is KGHSH, CDR2 LQKENI. CDR3 in DNA: TGTGCCAGCTCACAGATGTCTGAGCAGTTCTTC. It translates to CASSQMSEQFF.

This clonotype was seen only a few times. This chain connects TRBV20-1 to TRBJ2-3; D unresolved. Per the germline V gene, CDR1 is DFQATT and CDR2 is SNEGSKA (reference sequence). The V and J ends lost 6 bases and 6 bases respectively, with 16 bases between them. The CDR3 consists of 13 residues. CDR3 in DNA: TGCAGTGCAACGTTCTTAGTGGGCGATACGCAGTATTTT. The encoded protein is CSATFLVGDTQYF.

This clonotype was picked up a small number of times. V is TRBV29-1 and J is TRBJ1-2; 8 bases are shared with TRBD1. The CDR3 sequence is 13 residues long. CDR1 and CDR2 from the germline V gene are SQVTM and ANQGSEA. J lost 6 bases, V lost 4 bases, and 7 bases had no gene match. The CDR3 sequence is CSVARQGLDGYTF. The CDR3 region has the DNA TGCAGCGTTGCCCGACAGGGGTTAGATGGCTACACCTTC.

The chain carries TRBV7-2 and TRBJ2-2; D is uncertain. The V gene lost 10 bases and the J gene lost 5 bases, with 20 bases spanning the gap. The CDR3 runs to 15 residues. In germline, CDR1 is SGHTA, CDR2 FQGNSA. CDR3 sequence: CAIPSATLRTGELFF. DNA for the CDR3: TGTGCCATCCCGAGCGCGACGCTTCGGACCGGGGAGCTGTTTTTT.

This clonotype was counted a few times. The chain recombines TRBV7-2 with TRBJ2-1; the D is unclear. The CDR3 is 15 residues long. Germline CDR1 reads SGHTA; CDR2 reads FQGNSA. V was shortened by 3 bases and J by 0 bases, with 9 bases between the two germline ends. The CDR3 here is CASSFVGSSYNEQFF. In DNA, the CDR3 is TGTGCCAGCAGCTTTGTTGGTAGCTCCTACAATGAGCAGTTCTTC.

V is TRBV20-1 and J is TRBJ2-3; 13 nucleotides align to TRBD2. V lost 6 bases to trimming and J lost 10 bases; unmatched junction nucleotides: 4. This CDR3 has 12 amino acids. Germline V gene lookup returns CDR1 DFQATT and CDR2 SNEGSKA (reference sequence). CDR3 coding DNA: TGCAGTGCCCGGACTAGCGGGAGTGCGCAGTATTTT. Its protein product is CSARTSGSAQYF.

In this sample, this clonotype turned up many times. The V gene is TRBV2, the J gene TRBJ2-1; D remains unclear. With 2 bases removed from V and 4 bases from J, the gap between germline ends came to 6 bases. The CDR3 has 13 amino acids. Germline assignment: CDR1 SNHLY and CDR2 FYNNEI. This chain's CDR3 is CASSENSYNEQFF. CDR3 nucleotide sequence: TGTGCCAGCAGTGAAAACAGTTACAATGAGCAGTTCTTC.

This clonotype was counted between two and nine times. The chain is built from TRBV13 and TRBJ1-6; no definite D call. The CDR3 loop spans 13 amino acids. CDR1 and CDR2 from the germline V gene are PRHDT and FYEKMQ (reference sequence). Between the trimmed V and J ends, which lost 3 bases and 6 bases, there was a span of 6 bases. The CDR3 region is CASSFSTNSPLHF. The CDR3 DNA is TGTGCCAGCAGCTTTTCGACTAATTCACCCCTCCACTTT.

This sequence joins TRBV11-2 and TRBJ1-1, with D perhaps matching TRBD1 (5 bases). V lost 1 base, J lost 0 bases, and 18 bases lay in between. Germline loops: CDR1 SGHAT, CDR2 FQNNGV. The CDR3 totals 18 residues. The CDR3, as DNA: TGTGCCAGCAGCTTAGGGGTTAGCGGACAAATCATGAACACTGAAGCTTTCTTT. This sequence encodes CASSLGVSGQIMNTEAFF.

This clonotype was seen repeatedly, ten times or more. This chain joins TRBV20-1 and TRBJ2-2, with 12 nucleotides matching TRBD2. The germline gives CDR1 DFQATT, CDR2 SNEGSKA (reference sequence). After removal of 6 bases from V and 1 base from J, the junction contained 0 bases not matched to a gene. This CDR3 region has 14 residues. CDR3 sequence reads: CSATSGRNTGELFF. In nucleotides, the CDR3 is TGCAGTGCGACTAGCGGGAGGAACACCGGGGAGCTGTTTTTT.

This clonotype was detected ten times or more. Germline is not matched at one junction end, which may reflect a read error. In DNA form, the CDR3 reads TGTGCCAGCAGTCTAGCGGAGCTTGGGACCCAGTACTTC. This codes for CASSLAELGTQYF. The chain couples TRBV12-3 or TRBV12-4 to TRBJ2-5; TRBD2 matches 7 bases. This CDR3 has 13 amino acids.

The rearrangement links TRBV5-1 to TRBJ2-2; 7 nucleotides line up with TRBD1. There are 14 residues in the CDR3. The V gene end was trimmed by 3 bases and the J gene end by 5 bases; junction bases not matched to a gene: 4. The germline V gene has CDR1 SGHRS and CDR2 YFSETQ. The CDR3 DNA reads as TGCGCCAGCAGCTCCGACAGGGCGACCGGGGAGCTGTTTTTT. This gives the protein CASSSDRATGELFF.

This clonotype was seen more than once but under ten times. This chain links TRBV10-2 with TRBJ2-3; 9 nucleotides agree with TRBD1. This CDR3 has 17 residues. After removal of 8 bases from V and 5 bases from J, the junction contained 17 bases not matched to a gene. Germline assignment: CDR1 WSHSY and CDR2 SAAADI. The CDR3 is CASEGIEQGARGDTQYF. CDR3 in DNA: TGCGCCAGCGAAGGGATTGAACAGGGGGCAAGGGGAGATACGCAGTATTTT.

The rearrangement uses TRBV20-1 and TRBJ1-1; a weak D match, TRBD1 (5 bases). Looked up from germline, CDR1 is DFQATT and CDR2 is SNEGSKA (reference sequence). The CDR3 covers 13 residues. Trimming cost V 5 bases and J 3 bases, with 13 bases left between them. The CDR3, as DNA: TGCAGTGCTTCGGATGGACAACACACTGAAGCTTTCTTT. Translating it yields CSASDGQHTEAFF.

The chain has TRBV6-1 and TRBJ2-7, with TRBD1 matching over 7 bases. The CDR3 consists of 13 residues. Germline lookup yields CDR1 MNHNS and CDR2 SASEGT. V dropped 6 bases and J dropped 6; count of bases not matched to a gene: 8. DNA for the CDR3: TGTGCCAGCAGCCTAAAGACAGGGCGCGAGCAGTACTTC. Translation: CASSLKTGREQYF.

This clonotype was counted only a few times. V usage is TRBV6-1 and J usage is TRBJ1-5; 8 nucleotides agree with TRBD1. Germline V gene data show CDR1 as MNHNS and CDR2 as SASEGT. Germline trimming cut 5 bases from V and 6 bases from J; bases unmatched to any gene: 6. The CDR3 has 14 residues. The CDR3 nucleotides read TGTGCCAGCAGTCCAAGACAGGGGTCTCAGCCCCAGCATTTT. Its translation: CASSPRQGSQPQHF.

This clonotype was counted many times. The chain recombines TRBV7-2 with TRBJ2-1; D is possibly TRBD2 (6 bases). The CDR3 sequence is 15 residues long. V shed 1 base and J shed 2 bases, with 9 bases lying between them. Per germline, CDR1 SGHTA and CDR2 FQGNSA. CDR3 nucleotide sequence: TGTGCCAGCAGCTTAGGGGTAGCGGCCTACAATGAGCAGTTCTTC. Protein sequence: CASSLGVAAYNEQFF.

The table lists this clonotype with a few counts. J is TRBJ2-3 and V is TRBV5-1; TRBD2 agrees at 9 bases. The CDR3 is made up of 18 amino acids. V trimming: 3 bases; J trimming: 3 bases; junction bases outside the gene matches: 14. Germline lookup yields CDR1 SGHRS and CDR2 YFSETQ. CDR3 sequence reads: CASSSGRLADPKTDTQYF. In DNA, the CDR3 is TGCGCCAGCAGCTCTGGGAGACTAGCGGATCCAAAGACAGATACGCAGTATTTT.

This chain connects TRBV15 to TRBJ2-5; D is ambiguous. There are 12 residues in the CDR3. Between the trimmed V and J ends, which lost 1 base and 1 base, there was a span of 1 base. The germline gives CDR1 LNHNV, CDR2 YYDKDF (reference sequence). The CDR3 loop reads CATSRGQETQYF. CDR3 coding DNA: TGTGCCACCAGCAGAGGCCAAGAGACCCAGTACTTC.

This clonotype was found a few times. The rearrangement links TRBV15 to TRBJ1-4; D call uncertain. Germline CDR1 and CDR2: LNHNV and YYDKDF (reference sequence). The V end lost 1 base, the J end lost 4 bases, and 7 bases lay between the germline ends. This CDR3 has 14 residues. CDR3 in DNA: TGTGCCACCAGCAGAGGCAGATTTAATGAAAAACTGTTTTTT. Translation gives CATSRGRFNEKLFF.

CDR3 DNA sequence: TGTGCCAGCAGCCTCTCAGGAAAGTTCCGTGAGCAGTATTTT. Amino acids: CASSLSGKFREQYF. V gene TRBV11-2 combines with J gene TRBJ2-3; D remains ambiguous. The V gene's germline CDR1 is SGHAT and CDR2 FQNNGV. The V and J ends lost 5 bases and 11 bases respectively, with 20 bases between them. The CDR3 has 14 amino acids.

This clonotype was observed at least ten times. DNA of the CDR3: TGCAGTGCTAGGGGGCAGGCTGACATCTATAATTCACCCCTCCACTTT. Amino acids: CSARGQADIYNSPLHF. The chain joins TRBV20-1 to TRBJ1-6; D possibly corresponds to TRBD1 (5 bases). The CDR3 runs 16 residues. Deletions cut 3 bases from V and 3 bases from J, with 15 bases between. The germline CDR1 and CDR2 sequences are DFQATT and SNEGSKA (reference sequence).

This clonotype has more than one count but fewer than ten. V and J are TRBV4-2 and TRBJ2-3, with TRBD1 identical over 9 bases. The CDR3 totals 14 residues. CDR1 LGHNA and CDR2 YNFKEQ come from the germline V gene. V lost 0 bases and J lost 10; bases outside the gene matches: 5. CDR3 residues: CASSQERTGDSQYF. The DNA for the CDR3 is TGTGCCAGCAGCCAAGAAAGGACAGGGGATTCGCAGTATTTT.